This TCR beta chain was retrieved from a study of cytomegalovirus exposure and HLA in healthy donors. Turning to this clone: Antigen specificity is unknown.

Sequenced by immunoSEQ multiplex PCR; TCRdb stores in-frame clones only, minus some. The sample records approximately 160,000 clones, 86% being singletons. Germline CDR1 MNHEY, CDR2 SVGAGI. The CDR3 is 14 amino acids. Trimming cost V 2 bases and J 8 bases, with 12 bases left between them. The study, taken as a whole, reports: Reportedly, cytomegalovirus status was diagnosed with high sensitivity and specificity.

The sequenced sample consisted of PBMCs. The V gene is TRBV6-5, the J gene TRBJ2-2; D remains unclear. This clonotype was sampled from a woman aged 30 to 39 in good health and CMV-seronegative. The CDR3 DNA reads as TGTGCCAGCAGTTACGGGGTCACCACTGGGGAGCTGTTTTTT. This codes for CASSYGVTTGELFF.